The T cell receptor (beta chain) described here comes from a study of molecular identifiers for immune sequencing clone quantification. General study results and limits: The share of molecules held by clones above 20 RNA copies was over 97% in effector cells and under 1% in naive cells.

The sample holds a few counts of this clonotype. Its antigen is unidentified. Each CDR3 protein is one row after TCRdb ran MiXCR on the PCR reads. The repertoire has approximately 590,000 distinct CDR3 sequences, 25% of them found once; the top ten carry 0.78%. The length of the CDR3 is 15 residues. With V trimmed by 5 bases and J by 4 bases, 7 bases remained unmatched. Germline lookup yields CDR1 SGHTA and CDR2 FQGNSA. The chain is built from TRBV7-2 and TRBJ2-1, with TRBD2 matching over 8 bases. The sequencing input was naive CD8+ T cells from blood, with Jurkat cell RNA spiked in. Stated subset: FACS-sorted CD8+CD4-CCR7+CD45RA+ naive T cells. This TCR was recovered from a human donor in good health. Some libraries in this study had Jurkat cell RNA spiked in. The CDR3 nucleotides are TGTGCCAGCAGCCCCCCCCCTAGCGGGTACAATGAGCAGTTCTTC. This translates into CASSPPPSGYNEQFF.